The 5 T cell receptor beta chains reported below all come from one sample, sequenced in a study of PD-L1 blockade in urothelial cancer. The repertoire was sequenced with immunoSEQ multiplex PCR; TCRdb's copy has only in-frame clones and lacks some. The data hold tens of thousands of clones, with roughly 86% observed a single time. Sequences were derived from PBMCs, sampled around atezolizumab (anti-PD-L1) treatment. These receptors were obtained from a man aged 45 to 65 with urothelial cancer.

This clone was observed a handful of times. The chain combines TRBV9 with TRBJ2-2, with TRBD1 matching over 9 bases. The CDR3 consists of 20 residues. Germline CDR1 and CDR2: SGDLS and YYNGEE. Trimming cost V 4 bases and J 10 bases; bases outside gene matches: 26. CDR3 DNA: TGTGCCAGCAGCCACAGAACCGGGACAGGGTACAATTCGGCAGCCGCGGAGCTGTTTTTT. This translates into CASSHRTGTGYNSAAAELFF.

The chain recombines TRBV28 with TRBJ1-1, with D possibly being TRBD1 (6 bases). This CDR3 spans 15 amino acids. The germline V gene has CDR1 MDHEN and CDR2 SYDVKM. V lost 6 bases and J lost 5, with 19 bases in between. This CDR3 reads CASSSPGRGRTEAFF. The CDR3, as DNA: TGTGCCAGCAGCTCCCCGGGGAGGGGGAGGACTGAAGCTTTCTTT.

CDR3 nucleotide sequence: TGTGCCATCAGGGAAGAGGGTTCCTATGGCTACACCTTC. It codes for CAIREEGSYGYTF. The chain couples TRBV10-3 to TRBJ1-2; D call uncertain. The CDR3 covers 13 residues. V was cut by 6 bases and J by 4 bases, with 12 bases left in between. Germline assignment: CDR1 ENHRY and CDR2 SYGVKD.

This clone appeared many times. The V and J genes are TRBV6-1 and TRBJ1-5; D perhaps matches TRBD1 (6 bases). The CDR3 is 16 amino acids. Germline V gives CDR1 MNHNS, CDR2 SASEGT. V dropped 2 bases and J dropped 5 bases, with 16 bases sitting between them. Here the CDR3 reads CASSESVQGSYQPQHF. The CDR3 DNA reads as TGTGCCAGCAGTGAATCGGTACAGGGAAGTTATCAGCCCCAGCATTTT.

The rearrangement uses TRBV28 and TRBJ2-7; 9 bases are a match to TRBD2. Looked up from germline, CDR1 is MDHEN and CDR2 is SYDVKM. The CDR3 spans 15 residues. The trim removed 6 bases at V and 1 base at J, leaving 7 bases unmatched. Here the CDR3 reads CASSSGGPGSYEQYF. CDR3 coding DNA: TGTGCCAGCAGCAGCGGGGGGCCCGGATCCTACGAGCAGTACTTC.